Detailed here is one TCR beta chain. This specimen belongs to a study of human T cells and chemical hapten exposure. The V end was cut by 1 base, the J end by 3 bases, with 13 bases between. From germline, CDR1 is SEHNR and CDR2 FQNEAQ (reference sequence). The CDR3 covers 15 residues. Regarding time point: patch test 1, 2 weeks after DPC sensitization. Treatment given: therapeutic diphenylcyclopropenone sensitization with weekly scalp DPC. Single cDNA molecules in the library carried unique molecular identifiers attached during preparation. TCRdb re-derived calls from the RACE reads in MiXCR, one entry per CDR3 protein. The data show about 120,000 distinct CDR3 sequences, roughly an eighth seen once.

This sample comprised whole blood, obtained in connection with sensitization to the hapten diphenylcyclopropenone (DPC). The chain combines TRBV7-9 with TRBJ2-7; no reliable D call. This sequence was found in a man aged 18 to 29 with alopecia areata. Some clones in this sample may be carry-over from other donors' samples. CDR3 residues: CASSLVAGSGYEQYF. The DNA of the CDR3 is TGTGCCAGCAGCTTAGTAGCTGGTTCGGGCTACGAGCAGTACTTC.